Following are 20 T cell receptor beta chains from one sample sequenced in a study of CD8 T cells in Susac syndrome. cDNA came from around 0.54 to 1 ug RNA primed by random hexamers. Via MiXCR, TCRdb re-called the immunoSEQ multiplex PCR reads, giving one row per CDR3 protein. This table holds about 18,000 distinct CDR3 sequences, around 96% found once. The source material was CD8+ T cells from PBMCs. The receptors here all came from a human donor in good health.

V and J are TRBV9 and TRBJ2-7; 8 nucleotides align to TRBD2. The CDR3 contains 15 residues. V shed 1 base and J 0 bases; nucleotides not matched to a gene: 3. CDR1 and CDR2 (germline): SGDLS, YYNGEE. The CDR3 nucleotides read TGTGCCAGCAGCGTACTAGCGGGTTCCTCCTACGAGCAGTACTTC. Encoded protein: CASSVLAGSSYEQYF.

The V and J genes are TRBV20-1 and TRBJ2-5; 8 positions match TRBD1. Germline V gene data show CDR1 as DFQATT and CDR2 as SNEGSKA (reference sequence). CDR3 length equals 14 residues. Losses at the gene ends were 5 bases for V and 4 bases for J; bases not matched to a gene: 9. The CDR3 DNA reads TGCAGTGCTCGGCCCGACAGGGGTGGAGAGACCCAGTACTTC. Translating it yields CSARPDRGGETQYF.

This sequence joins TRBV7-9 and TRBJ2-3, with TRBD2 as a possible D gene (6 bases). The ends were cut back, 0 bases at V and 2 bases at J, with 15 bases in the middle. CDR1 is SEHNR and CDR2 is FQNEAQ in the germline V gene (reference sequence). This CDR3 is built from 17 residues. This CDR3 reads CASSLAHQGLYTDTQYF. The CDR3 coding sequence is TGTGCCAGCAGCTTAGCGCACCAGGGACTCTACACAGATACGCAGTATTTT.

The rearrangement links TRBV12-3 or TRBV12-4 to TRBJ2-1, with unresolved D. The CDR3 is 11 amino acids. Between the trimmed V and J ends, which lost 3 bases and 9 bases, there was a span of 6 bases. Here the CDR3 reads CASSLGSEQFF. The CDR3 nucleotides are TGTGCCAGCAGTTTGGGTAGTGAGCAGTTCTTC.

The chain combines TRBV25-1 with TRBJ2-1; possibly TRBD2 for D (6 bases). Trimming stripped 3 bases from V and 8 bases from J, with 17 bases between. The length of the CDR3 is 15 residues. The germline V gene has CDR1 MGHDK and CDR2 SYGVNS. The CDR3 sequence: CASSDVAGNRHEQFF. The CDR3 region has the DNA TGTGCCAGCAGTGACGTTGCGGGAAACCGGCATGAGCAGTTCTTC. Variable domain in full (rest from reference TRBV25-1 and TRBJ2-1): EADIYQTPRYLVIGTGKKITLECSQTMGHDKMYWYQQDPGMELHLIHYSYGVNSTEKGDLSSESTVSRIRTEHFPLTLESARPSHTSQYLCASSDVAGNRHEQFFGPGTRLTVL.

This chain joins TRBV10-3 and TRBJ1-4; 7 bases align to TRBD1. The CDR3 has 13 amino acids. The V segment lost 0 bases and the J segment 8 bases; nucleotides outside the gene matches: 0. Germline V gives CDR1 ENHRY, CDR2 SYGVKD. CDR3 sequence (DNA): TGTGCCATCAGTGAGTCGACAGGGGAAAAACTGTTTTTT. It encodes CAISESTGEKLFF.

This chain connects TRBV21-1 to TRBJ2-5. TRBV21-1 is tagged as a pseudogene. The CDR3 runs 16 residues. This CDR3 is CASSKTALRGQETQYF. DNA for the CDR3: TGTGCCAGCAGCAAAACGGCCCTGCGCGGGCAAGAGACCCAGTACTTC.

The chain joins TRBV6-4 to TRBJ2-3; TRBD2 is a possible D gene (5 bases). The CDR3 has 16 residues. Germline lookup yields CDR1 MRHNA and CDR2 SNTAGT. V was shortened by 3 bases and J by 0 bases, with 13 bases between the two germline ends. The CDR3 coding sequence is TGTGCCAGCAGTGATCTAAGCGGACCTAGCACAGATACGCAGTATTTT. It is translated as CASSDLSGPSTDTQYF.

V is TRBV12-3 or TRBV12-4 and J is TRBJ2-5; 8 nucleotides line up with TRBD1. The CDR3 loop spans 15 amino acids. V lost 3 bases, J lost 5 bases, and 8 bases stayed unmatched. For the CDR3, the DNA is TGTGCCAGCAGTTTCCGACCAGGGGGCTCGGAGACCCAGTACTTC. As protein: CASSFRPGGSETQYF.

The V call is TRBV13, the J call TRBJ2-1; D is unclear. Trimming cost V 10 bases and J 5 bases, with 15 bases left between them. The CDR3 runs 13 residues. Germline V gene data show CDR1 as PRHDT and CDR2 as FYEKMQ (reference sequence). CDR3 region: CATLSQIHNEQFF. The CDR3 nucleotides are TGTGCCACCCTCAGCCAGATCCACAATGAGCAGTTCTTC.

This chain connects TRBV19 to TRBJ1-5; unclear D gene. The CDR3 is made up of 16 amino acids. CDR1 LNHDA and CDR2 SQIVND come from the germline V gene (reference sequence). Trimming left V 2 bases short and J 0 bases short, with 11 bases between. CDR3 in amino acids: CASSISVLYSNQPQHF. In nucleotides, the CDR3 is TGTGCCAGTAGTATATCGGTCCTATATAGCAATCAGCCCCAGCATTTT.

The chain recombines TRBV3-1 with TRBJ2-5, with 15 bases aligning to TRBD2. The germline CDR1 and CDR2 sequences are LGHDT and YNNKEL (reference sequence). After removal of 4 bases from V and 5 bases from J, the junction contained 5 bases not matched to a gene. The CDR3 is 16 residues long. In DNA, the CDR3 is TGTGCCAGCAGCCCGAGTGGACTAGCGGGAGGGGAGACCCAGTACTTC. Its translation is CASSPSGLAGGETQYF.

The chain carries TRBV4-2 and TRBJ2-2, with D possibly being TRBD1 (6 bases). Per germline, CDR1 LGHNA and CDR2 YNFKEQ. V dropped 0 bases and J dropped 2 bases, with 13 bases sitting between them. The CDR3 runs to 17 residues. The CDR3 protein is CASSQDPRQANTGELFF. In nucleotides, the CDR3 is TGTGCCAGCAGCCAAGATCCTAGACAGGCCAACACCGGGGAGCTGTTTTTT.

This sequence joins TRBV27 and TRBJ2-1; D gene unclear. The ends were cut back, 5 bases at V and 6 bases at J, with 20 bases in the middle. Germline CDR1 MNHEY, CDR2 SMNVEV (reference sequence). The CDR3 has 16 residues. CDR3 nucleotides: TGTGCCAGCAGTACAATCGACCCATACCAGTCCAATGAGCAGTTCTTC. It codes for CASSTIDPYQSNEQFF.

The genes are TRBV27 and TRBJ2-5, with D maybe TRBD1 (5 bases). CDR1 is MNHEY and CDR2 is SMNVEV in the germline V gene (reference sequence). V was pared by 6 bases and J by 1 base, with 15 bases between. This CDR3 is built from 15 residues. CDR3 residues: CASSSDSIRQETQYF. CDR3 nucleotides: TGTGCCAGCAGCTCCGACAGCATTCGCCAAGAGACCCAGTACTTC.

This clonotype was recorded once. CDR3 in amino acids: CASSWGQGGDTQYF. The DNA for the CDR3 is TGCGCCAGCAGCTGGGGACAGGGCGGGGATACGCAGTATTTT. The chain carries TRBV5-1 and TRBJ2-3; 9 nucleotides line up with TRBD1. The junction had 5 bases not matched to a gene; V was cut back by 3 bases and J by 6 bases. There are 14 residues in the CDR3. Looked up from germline, CDR1 is SGHRS and CDR2 is YFSETQ.

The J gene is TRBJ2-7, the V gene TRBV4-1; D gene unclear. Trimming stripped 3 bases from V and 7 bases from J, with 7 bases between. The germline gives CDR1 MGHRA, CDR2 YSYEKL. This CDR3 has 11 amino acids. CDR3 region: CASSQQREQYV. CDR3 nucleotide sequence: TGCGCCAGCAGCCAGCAGCGAGAGCAGTACGTC.

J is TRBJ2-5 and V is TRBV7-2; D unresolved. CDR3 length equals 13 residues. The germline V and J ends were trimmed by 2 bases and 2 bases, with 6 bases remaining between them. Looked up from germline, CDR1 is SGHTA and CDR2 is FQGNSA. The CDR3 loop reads CASSLPWQETQYF. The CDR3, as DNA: TGTGCCAGCAGCTTACCCTGGCAAGAGACCCAGTACTTC.

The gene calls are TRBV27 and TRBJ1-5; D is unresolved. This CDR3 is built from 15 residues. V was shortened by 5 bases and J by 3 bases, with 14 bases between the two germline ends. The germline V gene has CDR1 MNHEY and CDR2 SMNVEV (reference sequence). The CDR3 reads CASSLTGGLNQPQHF. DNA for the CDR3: TGTGCCAGCAGTCTAACCGGAGGCCTCAATCAGCCCCAGCATTTT.

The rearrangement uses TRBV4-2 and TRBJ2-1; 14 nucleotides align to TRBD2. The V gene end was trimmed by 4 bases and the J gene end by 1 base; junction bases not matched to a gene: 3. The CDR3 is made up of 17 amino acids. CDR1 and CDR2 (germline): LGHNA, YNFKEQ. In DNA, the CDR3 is TGTGCCAGCAGCCCGGGACTAGCGGGGGAATCCTACAATGAGCAGTTCTTC. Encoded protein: CASSPGLAGESYNEQFF.